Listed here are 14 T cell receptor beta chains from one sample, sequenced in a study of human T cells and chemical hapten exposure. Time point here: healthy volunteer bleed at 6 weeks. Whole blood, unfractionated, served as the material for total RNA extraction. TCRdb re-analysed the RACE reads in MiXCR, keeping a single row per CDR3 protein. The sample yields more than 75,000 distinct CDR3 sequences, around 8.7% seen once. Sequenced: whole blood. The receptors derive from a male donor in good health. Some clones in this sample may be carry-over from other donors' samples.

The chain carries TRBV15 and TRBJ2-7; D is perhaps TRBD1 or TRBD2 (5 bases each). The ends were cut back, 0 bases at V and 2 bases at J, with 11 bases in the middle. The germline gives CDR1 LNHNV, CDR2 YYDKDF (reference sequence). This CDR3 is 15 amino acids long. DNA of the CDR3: TGTGCCACCAGCAGAGACCGGGACCAGACCTACGAGCAGTACTTC. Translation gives CATSRDRDQTYEQYF.

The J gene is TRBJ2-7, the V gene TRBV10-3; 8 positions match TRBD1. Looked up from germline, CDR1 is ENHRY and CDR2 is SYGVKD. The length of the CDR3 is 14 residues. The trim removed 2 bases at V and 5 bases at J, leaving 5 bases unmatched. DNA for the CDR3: TGTGCCATCAGTGAGCCGACAGGGGCCCACGAGCAGTACTTC. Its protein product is CAISEPTGAHEQYF.

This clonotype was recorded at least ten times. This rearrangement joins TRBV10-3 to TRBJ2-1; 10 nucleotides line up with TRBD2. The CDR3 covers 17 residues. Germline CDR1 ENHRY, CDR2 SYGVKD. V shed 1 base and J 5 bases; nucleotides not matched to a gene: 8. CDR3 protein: CAISEFSLAGANNEQFF. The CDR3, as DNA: TGTGCCATCAGTGAGTTCTCCCTAGCGGGAGCCAACAATGAGCAGTTCTTC.

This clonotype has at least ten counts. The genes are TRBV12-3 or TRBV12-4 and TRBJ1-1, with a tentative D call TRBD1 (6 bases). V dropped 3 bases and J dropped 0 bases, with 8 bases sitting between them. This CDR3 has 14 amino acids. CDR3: CASSFGQLNTEAFF. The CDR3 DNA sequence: TGTGCCAGCAGTTTCGGACAGTTGAACACTGAAGCTTTCTTT.

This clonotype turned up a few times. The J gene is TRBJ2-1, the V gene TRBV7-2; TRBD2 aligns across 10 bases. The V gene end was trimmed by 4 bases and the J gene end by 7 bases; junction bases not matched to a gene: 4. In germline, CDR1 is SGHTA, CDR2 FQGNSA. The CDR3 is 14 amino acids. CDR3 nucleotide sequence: TGTGCCAGCAGCTCTAGCGGGAGTGCAAATGAGCAGTTCTTC. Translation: CASSSSGSANEQFF. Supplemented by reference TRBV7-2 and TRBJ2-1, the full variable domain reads GAGVSQSPSNKVTEKGKDVELRCDPISGHTALYWYRQSLGQGLEFLIYFQGNSAPDKSGLPSDRFSAERTGGSVSTLTIQRTQQEDSAVYLCASSSSGSANEQFFGPGTRLTVL.

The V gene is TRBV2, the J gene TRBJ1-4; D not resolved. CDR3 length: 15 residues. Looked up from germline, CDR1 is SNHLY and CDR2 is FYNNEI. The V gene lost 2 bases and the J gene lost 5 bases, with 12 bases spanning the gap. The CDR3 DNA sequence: TGTGCCAGCAGTGAACGGACGGGCGGAAATGAAAAACTGTTTTTT. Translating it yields CASSERTGGNEKLFF.

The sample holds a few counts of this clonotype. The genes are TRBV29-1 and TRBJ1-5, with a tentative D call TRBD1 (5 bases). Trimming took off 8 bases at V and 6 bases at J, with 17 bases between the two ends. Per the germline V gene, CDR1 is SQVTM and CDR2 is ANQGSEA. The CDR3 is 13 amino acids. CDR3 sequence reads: CSFRSGLGQPQHF. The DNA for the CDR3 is TGCAGCTTCCGGTCAGGGTTGGGTCAGCCCCAGCATTTT. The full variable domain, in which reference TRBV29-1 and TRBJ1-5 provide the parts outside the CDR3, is SAVISQKPSRDICQRGTSLTIQCQVDSQVTMMFWYRQQPGQSLTLIATANQGSEATYESGFVIDKFPISRPNLTFSTLTVSNMSPEDSSIYLCSFRSGLGQPQHFGDGTRLSIL.

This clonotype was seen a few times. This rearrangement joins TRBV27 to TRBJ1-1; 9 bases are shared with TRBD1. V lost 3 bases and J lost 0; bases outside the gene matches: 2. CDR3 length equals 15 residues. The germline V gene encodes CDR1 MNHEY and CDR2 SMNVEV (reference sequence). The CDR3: CASSLGTGMNTEAFF. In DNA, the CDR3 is TGTGCCAGCAGTTTGGGGACAGGGATGAACACTGAAGCTTTCTTT.

The CDR3 reads CASHPSADTGELFF. The DNA of the CDR3 is TGTGCCTCCCACCCGTCGGCGGACACCGGGGAGCTGTTTTTT. The V and J genes are TRBV10-3 and TRBJ2-2; D is undetermined. Trimming took off 11 bases at V and 3 bases at J, with 16 bases between the two ends. CDR1 and CDR2 from the germline V gene are ENHRY and SYGVKD. The CDR3 spans 14 residues.

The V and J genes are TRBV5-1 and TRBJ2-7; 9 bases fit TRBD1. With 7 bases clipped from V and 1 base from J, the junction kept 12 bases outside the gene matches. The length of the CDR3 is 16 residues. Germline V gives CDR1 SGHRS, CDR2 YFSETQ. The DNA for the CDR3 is TGCGCCAGCGGCCTCTCCTCGACAGGGGGATCCTACGAGCAGTACTTC. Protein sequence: CASGLSSTGGSYEQYF.

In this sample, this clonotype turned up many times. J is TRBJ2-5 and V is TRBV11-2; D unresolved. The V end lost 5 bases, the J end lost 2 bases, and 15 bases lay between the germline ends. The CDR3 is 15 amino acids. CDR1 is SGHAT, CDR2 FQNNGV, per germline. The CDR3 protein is CASSQALTAQETQYF. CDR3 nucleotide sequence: TGTGCCAGCAGCCAGGCCTTGACCGCTCAAGAGACCCAGTACTTC.

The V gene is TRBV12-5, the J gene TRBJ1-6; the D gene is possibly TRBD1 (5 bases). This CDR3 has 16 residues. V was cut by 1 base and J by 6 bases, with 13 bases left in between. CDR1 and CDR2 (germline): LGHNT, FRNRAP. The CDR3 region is CASGLGARQFNSPLHF. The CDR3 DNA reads TGTGCTAGTGGTTTGGGGGCCAGACAGTTTAATTCACCCCTCCACTTT.

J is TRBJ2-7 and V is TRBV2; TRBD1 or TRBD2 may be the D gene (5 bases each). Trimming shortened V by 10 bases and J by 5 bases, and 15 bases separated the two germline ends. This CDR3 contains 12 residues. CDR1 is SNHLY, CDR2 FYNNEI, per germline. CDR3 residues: CATVGPGNEQYF. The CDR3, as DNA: TGTGCCACCGTGGGACCGGGAAACGAGCAGTACTTC.

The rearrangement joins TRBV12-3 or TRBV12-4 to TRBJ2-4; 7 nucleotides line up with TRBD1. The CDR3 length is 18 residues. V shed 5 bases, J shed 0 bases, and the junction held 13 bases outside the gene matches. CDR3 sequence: CASSQFAGTALAKNIQYF. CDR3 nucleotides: TGTGCCAGCAGTCAATTCGCCGGGACAGCGCTAGCCAAAAACATTCAGTACTTC.